These 20 T cell receptor beta chains were sequenced from one sample in a study of T cell repertoires in cytomegalovirus infection. TCRdb fed the reads into MiXCR, producing one record per CDR3 protein. The sample shows around 530,000 distinct CDR3 sequences, about 26% of them seen only once. The sequencing sample was made of PBMCs. Every receptor here comes from a human donor in good health (CMV status not recorded). Some clones in this sample may be carry-over from other donors' samples.

This clonotype was seen at least ten times. J is TRBJ2-7 and V is TRBV29-1, with TRBD1 identical over 9 bases. The CDR3 contains 11 residues. Germline trimming cut 6 bases from V and 7 bases from J; bases unmatched to any gene: 4. CDR1 and CDR2 from the germline V gene are SQVTM and ANQGSEA. DNA of the CDR3: TGCAGCGTGGGGACAGGGAATGAGCAGTACGTC. This gives the protein CSVGTGNEQYV.

The chain couples TRBV28 to TRBJ1-5; D possibly corresponds to TRBD1 (5 bases). The CDR3 spans 12 residues. Per germline, CDR1 MDHEN and CDR2 SYDVKM. The ends were cut back, 3 bases at V and 6 bases at J, with 6 bases in the middle. The CDR3 DNA reads as TGTGCCAGCAGTTTGACAGCTCAGCCCCAGCATTTT. This codes for CASSLTAQPQHF.

This clonotype was detected only a few times. V and J are TRBV20-1 and TRBJ2-5; possible D gene TRBD1, 5 bases. The CDR3 loop spans 15 amino acids. Germline loops: CDR1 DFQATT, CDR2 SNEGSKA (reference sequence). V dropped 1 base and J dropped 2 bases, with 14 bases sitting between them. The CDR3 protein is CSARGSQGSQETQYF. The DNA for the CDR3 is TGCAGTGCTAGAGGGTCGCAGGGATCACAAGAGACCCAGTACTTC.

This chain uses TRBV29-1 with TRBJ2-7; TRBD2 matches at 9 bases. The germline CDR1 and CDR2 sequences are SQVTM and ANQGSEA. The junction had 0 bases not matched to a gene; V was cut back by 6 bases and J by 3 bases. This CDR3 is 11 amino acids long. This CDR3 reads CSVAGGYEQYF. For the CDR3, the DNA is TGCAGCGTAGCGGGGGGCTACGAGCAGTACTTC.

This clonotype appeared once. One junction end does not reproduce the germline sequence, and a read error may be involved. The chain combines TRBV6-8 with TRBJ2-1; D gene unclear. The CDR3 has 15 amino acids. Germline lookup yields CDR1 MNHGY and CDR2 SAAAGT. CDR3: CPSSYPRSDGNEQFF. For the CDR3, the DNA is TGTCCCAGCAGTTACCCACGTTCGGACGGCAATGAGCAGTTCTTC.

This clonotype has more than one count but fewer than ten. The chain employs TRBV19 and TRBJ2-7; the D is unclear. Per germline, CDR1 LNHDA and CDR2 SQIVND (reference sequence). The CDR3 contains 13 residues. V gave up 2 bases and J gave up 0 bases, with 5 bases separating them. CDR3 protein: CASSIPASYEQYF. In nucleotides, the CDR3 is TGTGCCAGTAGTATACCGGCCTCCTACGAGCAGTACTTC.

This chain connects TRBV11-2 to TRBJ2-1; D is ambiguous. Trimming cost V 1 base and J 6 bases, with 10 bases left between them. The CDR3 totals 14 residues. Germline assignment: CDR1 SGHAT and CDR2 FQNNGV. As DNA, the CDR3 is TGTGCCAGCAGCTTAGGCGGAGTCAGCAATGAGCAGTTCTTC. Amino acid sequence: CASSLGGVSNEQFF.

The chain is built from TRBV6-5 and TRBJ1-5; D remains unclear. Germline CDR1 reads MNHEY; CDR2 reads SVGAGI. The CDR3 loop spans 14 amino acids. V was shortened by 8 bases and J by 0 bases, with 11 bases between the two germline ends. The CDR3: CASAVTFSNQPQHF. CDR3 bases: TGTGCCAGCGCAGTAACTTTTAGCAATCAGCCCCAGCATTTT.

This clonotype was seen only a few times. CDR3 loop: CASQDQGWVSTDTQYF. The CDR3 DNA is TGTGCCAGCCAAGACCAGGGGTGGGTGAGCACAGATACGCAGTATTTT. The gene calls are TRBV28 and TRBJ2-3; tentative D call: TRBD1 (6 bases). CDR3 size: 16 residues. Germline V CDR1 and CDR2: MDHEN, SYDVKM. V lost 8 bases to trimming and J lost 0 bases, with 18 bases between them.

The chain recombines TRBV19 with TRBJ2-3, with TRBD1 matching over 9 bases. The CDR3 contains 16 residues. After removal of 4 bases from V and 6 bases from J, the junction contained 11 bases not matched to a gene. Germline lookup yields CDR1 LNHDA and CDR2 SQIVND (reference sequence). The CDR3 DNA follows: TGTGCCAGTAGTAACCCCGGGACAGGGAGTCCGGATACGCAGTATTTT. It is translated as CASSNPGTGSPDTQYF.

In its sample, this clonotype was seen a few times. The chain employs TRBV6-2 or TRBV6-3 and TRBJ1-1, with D possibly TRBD1 on 6 matching bases. This CDR3 is built from 16 residues. Germline V gene sequence: CDR1 MNHEY, CDR2 SVGEGT. Trimming removed 4 bases from V and 5 bases from J, with 20 bases in between. CDR3 protein: CASSSPPGQKRTEAFF. In DNA form, the CDR3 reads TGTGCCAGCAGTTCCCCCCCGGGACAAAAAAGGACTGAAGCTTTCTTT.

The J gene is TRBJ1-5, the V gene TRBV7-9; D is unresolved. CDR1 and CDR2 (germline): SEHNR, FQNEAQ (reference sequence). The CDR3 extends over 15 amino acids. Between the trimmed V and J ends, which lost 3 bases and 8 bases, there was a span of 17 bases. CDR3 DNA sequence: TGTGCCAGCAGCTTGGGTCTGCTTAAGCCAGAGCCCCAGCATTTT. Translating it yields CASSLGLLKPEPQHF.

This clonotype has more than one count but fewer than ten. V gene TRBV6-5 combines with J gene TRBJ1-4; tentatively, D is TRBD1 (5 bases). This CDR3 region has 12 residues. V was trimmed by 10 bases and J by 7 bases, leaving 13 bases between them. Germline values: CDR1 MNHEY, CDR2 SVGAGI. The CDR3 protein is CATPGSGEKLFF. The CDR3 DNA reads TGTGCCACCCCAGGGAGTGGTGAAAAACTGTTTTTT.

The CDR3 sequence is CASSSARTEMNTEAFF. The DNA for the CDR3 is TGTGCCAGCAGCTCAGCCCGGACAGAGATGAACACTGAAGCTTTCTTT. V and J are TRBV7-8 and TRBJ1-1; possible D gene TRBD1, 6 bases. CDR1 is SGHVS, CDR2 FQNEAQ, per germline. V was clipped by 4 bases and J by 0 bases, with 15 bases between them. The CDR3 contains 16 residues.

The rearrangement links TRBV6-1 to TRBJ2-2; TRBD2 agrees at 14 bases. In germline, CDR1 is MNHNS, CDR2 SASEGT. V lost 5 bases and J lost 4; bases outside the gene matches: 9. The CDR3 has 18 amino acids. The CDR3 loop reads CASSTGLAGVVVTGELFF. The CDR3 DNA is TGTGCCAGCAGTACGGGACTAGCGGGAGTGGTTGTCACCGGGGAGCTGTTTTTT.

This rearrangement joins TRBV7-4 to TRBJ2-1, with 11 positions matching TRBD2. Germline CDR1 SGHVT, CDR2 SQSDAQ. The V segment lost 5 bases and the J segment 0 bases; nucleotides outside the gene matches: 15. This CDR3 is 20 amino acids long. CDR3 nucleotides: TGTGCCAGCAGCACCACCCCCGGGACTAGCGGCATACCCTCCTACAATGAGCAGTTCTTC. Translated: CASSTTPGTSGIPSYNEQFF. Variable domain in full (rest from reference TRBV7-4 and TRBJ2-1): GAGVSQSPRYKVAKRGRDVALRCDSISGHVTLYWYRQTLGQGSEVLTYSQSDAQRDKSGRPSGRFSAERPERSVSTLKIQRTEQGDSAVYLCASSTTPGTSGIPSYNEQFFGPGTRLTVL.

The sample holds many counts of this clonotype. The rearrangement links TRBV7-2 to TRBJ2-7, with 7 bases fitting TRBD2. The germline gives CDR1 SGHTA, CDR2 FQGNSA. J gave up 2 bases and V 5 bases, and 9 bases lay outside the gene matches. The CDR3 totals 15 residues. For the CDR3, the DNA is TGTGCCAGCAGCGTAACAACTAGCGCTCCCTACGAGCAGTACTTC. Protein product: CASSVTTSAPYEQYF.

The chain is built from TRBV3-1 and TRBJ2-3, with 9 bases aligning to TRBD2. The CDR3 has 15 residues. Trimming took 1 base from V and 5 from J; bases not matched to a gene: 4. The germline V gene has CDR1 LGHDT and CDR2 YNNKEL (reference sequence). The CDR3 DNA reads as TGTGCCAGCAGCCAAGCTAGCGGGACGGGAGATACGCAGTATTTT. Its translation: CASSQASGTGDTQYF.

The chain uses TRBV12-3 or TRBV12-4 and TRBJ1-2; possible D gene TRBD1, 6 bases. V lost 3 bases, J lost 4 bases, and 18 bases lay in between. The CDR3 has 16 amino acids. Here the CDR3 DNA reads TGTGCCAGCAGTTTTGCGGACAGCAAGTTTTTCTATGGCTACACCTTC. Residues: CASSFADSKFFYGYTF.

The V gene is TRBV25-1, the J gene TRBJ2-1, with D perhaps TRBD1 or TRBD2 (6 bases each). Trimming removed 2 bases from V and 8 bases from J, with 19 bases in between. Germline CDR1 is MGHDK and CDR2 is SYGVNS. The CDR3 sequence is 16 residues long. This CDR3 is CASSEIGGSARDEQFF. The CDR3 region has the DNA TGTGCCAGCAGTGAAATAGGGGGGTCGGCTCGCGATGAGCAGTTCTTC. The full variable domain, its missing parts supplied by reference TRBV25-1 and TRBJ2-1, is EADIYQTPRYLVIGTGKKITLECSQTMGHDKMYWYQQDPGMELHLIHYSYGVNSTEKGDLSSESTVSRIRTEHFPLTLESARPSHTSQYLCASSEIGGSARDEQFFGPGTRLTVL.